This entry features one T cell receptor beta chain sequence. One end of the junction does not line up with germline, which may come from a read error. The sample is drawn from a study of blood T cell repertoires in COVID-19. Looked up from germline, CDR1 is SGHTA and CDR2 is FQGTGA. This CDR3 spans 15 amino acids. Only in-frame clones appear in the TCRdb table, and some are missing; sequencing was by immunoSEQ multiplex PCR. The table has around 360,000 clones, about 90% seen once; the top ten hold about 2.7%. J is TRBJ2-1 and V is TRBV7-3; 13 bases align to TRBD2. The sample comprised PBMCs or T cells enriched from blood (not recorded which). The receptor comes from a woman aged 30 to 39 who had recovered from COVID-19. The CDR3 DNA reads as TGTGCCAGCAGCATAACTAGCGGGGGGGCCAATGAGCAGTTCTTC. It encodes CASSITSGGANEQFF.